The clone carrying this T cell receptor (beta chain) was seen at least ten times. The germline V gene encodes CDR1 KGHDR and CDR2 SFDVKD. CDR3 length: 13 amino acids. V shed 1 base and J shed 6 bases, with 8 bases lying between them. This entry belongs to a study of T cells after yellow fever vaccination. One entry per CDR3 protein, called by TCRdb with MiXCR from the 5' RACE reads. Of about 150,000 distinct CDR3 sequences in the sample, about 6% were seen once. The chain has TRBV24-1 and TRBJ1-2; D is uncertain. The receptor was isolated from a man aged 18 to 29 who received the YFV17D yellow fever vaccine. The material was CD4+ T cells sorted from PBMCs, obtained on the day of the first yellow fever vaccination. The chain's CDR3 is CATSDLGGNGYTF. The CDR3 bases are TGTGCCACCAGTGATTTAGGTGGGAATGGCTACACCTTC.